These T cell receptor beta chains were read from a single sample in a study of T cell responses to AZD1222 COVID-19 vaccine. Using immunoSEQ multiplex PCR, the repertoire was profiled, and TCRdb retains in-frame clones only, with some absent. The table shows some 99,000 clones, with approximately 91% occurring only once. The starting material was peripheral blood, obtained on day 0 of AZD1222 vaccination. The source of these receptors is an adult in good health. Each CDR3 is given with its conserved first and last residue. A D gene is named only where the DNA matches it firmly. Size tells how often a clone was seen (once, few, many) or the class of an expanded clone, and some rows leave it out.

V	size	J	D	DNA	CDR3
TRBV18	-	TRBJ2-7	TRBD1	TGTGCCAGCTCGCCCGGGACAGGGTATGGGGAGCAGTACTTC	CASSPGTGYGEQYF
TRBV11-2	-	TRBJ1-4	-	TGTGCCAGCAGCTATAGTCATATAGGTATGGTGTTTTTT	CASSYSHIGMVFF
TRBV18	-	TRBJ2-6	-	TGTGCCAGCTCACCCTTACTTATGGAAGGGGCCAACGTCCTGACTTTC	CASSPLLMEGANVLTF
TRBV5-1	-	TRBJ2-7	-	TGCGCCAGCAGCTTGGGCAACAGGGTAGGGGGCGAGCAGTACTTC	CASSLGNRVGGEQYF
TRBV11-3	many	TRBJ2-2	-	TGTGCCAGCAGCTTAGCCCTGACCGGGGAGCTGTTTTTT	CASSLALTGELFF
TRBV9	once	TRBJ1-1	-	TGTGCCAGCAGCGTCGTCCTCCAGGGGAGCACTGAAGCTTTCTTT	CASSVVLQGSTEAFF
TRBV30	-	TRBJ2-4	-	TGTGCCTGGAGTGAAGGTAGCTGGAGGTACAAAAACATTCAGTACTTC	CAWSEGSWRYKNIQYF
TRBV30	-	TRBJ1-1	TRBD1	TGTGCCTGGAACAGGGGTAGGAACACTGAAGCTTTCTTT	CAWNRGRNTEAFF
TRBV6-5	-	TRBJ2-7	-	TGTGCCAGCAGCAGAGGGGCTTACGAGCAGTACTTC	CASSRGAYEQYF
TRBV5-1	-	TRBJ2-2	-	TGCGCCAGCAGCTTGAATCCCGTCGACAGCACCGGGGAGCTGTTTTTT	CASSLNPVDSTGELFF
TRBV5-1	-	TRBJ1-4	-	TGCGCCAGCAGCTTGGGGACCCCTGATAATGAAAAACTGTTTTTT	CASSLGTPDNEKLFF
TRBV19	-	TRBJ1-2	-	TGTGCCAGTACCCTGGACAGAAACTATGGCTACACCTTC	CASTLDRNYGYTF
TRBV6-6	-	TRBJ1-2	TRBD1	TGTGCCAGCAGTTCACAGGGGGTCAACTATGGCTACACCTTC	CASSSQGVNYGYTF
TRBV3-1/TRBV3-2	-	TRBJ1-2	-	TGTGCCAGCAGCCCGCGGGAGGGAGACTATGGCTACACCTTC	CASSPREGDYGYTF
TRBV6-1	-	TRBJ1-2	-	TGTGCCAGCAGTGAAAGGTCGCACCTGGGCTACACCTTC	CASSERSHLGYTF
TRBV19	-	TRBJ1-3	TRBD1	TGTGCCAGTAGTCCCAGGACAGGGTGGACTGGAAACACCATATATTTT	CASSPRTGWTGNTIYF
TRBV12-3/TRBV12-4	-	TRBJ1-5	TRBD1	TGTGCCAGCAGGGGACAGGAGAATCAGCCCCAGCATTTT	CASRGQENQPQHF
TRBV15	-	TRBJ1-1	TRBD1	TGTGCCACCAGCGGGACAGCTAGCTTCTTCATGAACACTGAAGCTTTCTTT	CATSGTASFFMNTEAFF
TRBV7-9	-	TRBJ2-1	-	TGTGCCAGGCCATGCTCCTACAATGAGCAGTTCTTC	CARPCSYNEQFF
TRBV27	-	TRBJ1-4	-	TGTGCCAGCAGTTCCCGGATGTATAATGAAAAACTGTTTTTT	CASSSRMYNEKLFF
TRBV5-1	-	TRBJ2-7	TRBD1	TGCGCCAGCAGCTTATCCGGGACAGGGCCCTACGAGCAGTACTTC	CASSLSGTGPYEQYF
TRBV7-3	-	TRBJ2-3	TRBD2	TGTGCCAGCAGCTCTAACCAGGGACTAGCGGGGGCCTCTGATACGCAGTATTTT	CASSSNQGLAGASDTQYF
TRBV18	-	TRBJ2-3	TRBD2	TGTGCCAGCTCAACCGACTGGGCTAGCGGGAGGGCCGTCGATACGCAGTATTTT	CASSTDWASGRAVDTQYF
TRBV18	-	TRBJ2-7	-	TGTGCCAGCTCGACCTGGGGATCCTACGAGCAGTACTTC	CASSTWGSYEQYF
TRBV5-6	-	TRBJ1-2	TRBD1	TGTGCCAGCAGCCGGACAGGGGGCGATGGCTACACCTTC	CASSRTGGDGYTF
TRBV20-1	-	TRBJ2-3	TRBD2	TGCAGTGCTAGTTATAGCGGGGGGCCTAATACGCAGTATTTT	CSASYSGGPNTQYF
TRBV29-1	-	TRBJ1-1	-	TGCAGCGTTAAACAGGGTCCGAACACTGAAGCTTTCTTT	CSVKQGPNTEAFF
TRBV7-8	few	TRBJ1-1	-	TGTGCCAGCAGCTCACAGATGAACACTGAAGCTTTCTTT	CASSSQMNTEAFF
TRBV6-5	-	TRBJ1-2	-	TGTGCCAGCAGTTACTCGAGAGGGAAACTGACGTTC	CASSYSRGKLTF
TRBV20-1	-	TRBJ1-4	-	TGCAGTGCTAGTTCTGAAAATAATGAAAAACTGTTTTTT	CSASSENNEKLFF
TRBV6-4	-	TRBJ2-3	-	TGTGCCAGCAGTGAACAGGGTGTAGATACGCAGTATTTT	CASSEQGVDTQYF
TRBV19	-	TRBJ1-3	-	TGTGCCAGTAGATCAGGCCCCCGGGAAGGAAACACCATATATTTT	CASRSGPREGNTIYF
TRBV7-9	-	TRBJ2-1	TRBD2	TGTGCCAGCAGCTTAGTCCGCGGGAGTAACGATGAGCAGTTCTTC	CASSLVRGSNDEQFF
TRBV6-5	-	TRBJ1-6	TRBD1	TGTGCCAGCGGCCTCCTGGGACAGGAAAATTCACCCCTCCACTTT	CASGLLGQENSPLHF
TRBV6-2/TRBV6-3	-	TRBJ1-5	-	TGTGCCAGCAGTTACGGAGGGGGAGGGAATCAGCCCCAGCATTTT	CASSYGGGGNQPQHF
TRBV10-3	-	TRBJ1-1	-	TGTGCCATCACCAGCCGGGCATCACGGGGGGCGTTATTCGGGAACACTGAAGCTTTCTTT	CAITSRASRGALFGNTEAFF
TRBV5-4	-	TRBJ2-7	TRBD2	TGTGCCAGCAGCTGGACTAGCGGGAGCTCCTACGAGCAGTACTTC	CASSWTSGSSYEQYF
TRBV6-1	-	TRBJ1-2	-	TGTGCCAGCAGTGAAGCCGGATTCTATGGCTACACCTTC	CASSEAGFYGYTF
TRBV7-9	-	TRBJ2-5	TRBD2	TGTGCCAGCAGCTTAGACCGTTTCGGGACTAGCGGATTCCAAGAGACCCAGTACTTC	CASSLDRFGTSGFQETQYF
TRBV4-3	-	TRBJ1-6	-	TGCGCCAGCAGCCAAGAGAGTACAGAGAATTCACCCCTCCACTTT	CASSQESTENSPLHF
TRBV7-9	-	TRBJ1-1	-	TGTGCCAGCAGCTTAGGACAGATTTATGACACTGAAGCTTTCTTT	CASSLGQIYDTEAFF
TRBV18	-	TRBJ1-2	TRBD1	TGTGCCAGCTCACCCTTAACCGACAGGGGCTCTGGCTACACCTTC	CASSPLTDRGSGYTF
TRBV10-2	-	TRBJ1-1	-	TGCGCCAGCAGTGATATGAACACTGAAGCTTTCTTT	CASSDMNTEAFF
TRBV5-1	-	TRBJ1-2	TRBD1	TGCGCCAGCAGCTTGTTCTCCGGAGGGGGCGCGAACTATGGCTACACCTTC	CASSLFSGGGANYGYTF
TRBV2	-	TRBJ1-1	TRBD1	TGTGCCAGCAGTACAGGGGTGGAGGACACTGAAGCTTTCTTT	CASSTGVEDTEAFF
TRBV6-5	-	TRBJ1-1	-	TGTGCCAGCAGTAGGAACACTGAAGCTTTCTTT	CASSRNTEAFF
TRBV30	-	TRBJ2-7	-	TGTGCCTGGAGTCCCAGTCTGACCTACGAGCAGTACTTC	CAWSPSLTYEQYF
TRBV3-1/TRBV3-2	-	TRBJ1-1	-	TGTGCCAGCAGCCTAACCGTGCAGGTCTCTGAAGCTTTCTTT	CASSLTVQVSEAFF
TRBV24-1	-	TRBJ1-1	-	TGTGCCACCAGTGATGGGGGGACTGAAGCTTTCTTT	CATSDGGTEAFF